The following is a T cell receptor beta chain sequence with its context. Its binding antigen is unknown. The sample holds no much larger clone one base away, and base qualities are not on file. Separate from the roughly 630-subject first cohort, the validation cohort of 95 to 150 subjects was the group to which the donors belonged. The data were taken from a study of cytomegalovirus exposure and HLA in healthy donors (dated by TCRdb to the late 2010s). Looking at the study overall: According to a later analysis, the 120 or so validation repertoires were produced on the same platform as the approximately 600 repertoires of the first cohort. The aim of the study was to test whether cataloging public T cell receptors could identify signatures of past pathogen exposure. In addition to the first cohort of hundreds of subjects, a separate validation cohort of around 110 different subjects was used. The study combined high-throughput TCR immunosequencing, statistical association of individual TCRs with disease status, and machine learning to predict cytomegalovirus infection status. Overall study results and their limits: The authors suggested that the approach could potentially be generalized to other disease states and immunological phenotypes. All 130 or so repertoires were used to score co-occurrence in the validation cohort in a later analysis, because that analysis had no HLA typing for the cohort. The study gave a list of 150 to 200 TCR beta chains associated with cytomegalovirus. Most TCR sequences were seen in very few donors, while some public TCRs were found in many individuals. In both the original and validation cohorts, the classifier was reported to diagnose cytomegalovirus status with high specificity and sensitivity. A few of the identified cytomegalovirus-associated TCR beta chains were confirmed in vitro to be specific for cytomegalovirus antigens. In a later analysis, TCRs clustered in the first cohort were found to also tend to co-occur in the 120 or so validation repertoires, with approximately 95% of cluster scores above 0.

Library generation was performed with the immunoSEQ multiplex PCR assay. On the authors' methods: A statistical classification framework was developed to diagnose cytomegalovirus status using the catalog of TCR beta chain sequences. Drawn from immuneACCESS, this table holds only the in-frame rearrangements with V and J called that TCRdb kept. Clones are partly lost; checked studies trace under half to an unresolved V gene and leave the rest unexplained. V and J calls and clone size are copied from that table; D and trimming were computed from the DNA. This sample lists hundreds of thousands of clones; around 86% were detected once. Of the sample, roughly 0.82% falls within the top ten clones. Based on the germline V gene (reference sequence), the CDR1 and CDR2 sequences are LNHDA and SQIVND. The CDR3, cysteine through phenylalanine, is 16 amino acids long. CDR3 DNA only is kept here, 48 bases in frame from base 1. Clipping removes 6 bases from V and 0 bases from J, with 9 as the unmatched junction base count.

The V and J segments used are TRBV19 and TRBJ2-7; the central 9 bases match TRBD1. The sequence derives from a woman aged 18-35 years in good health and CMV-seronegative. Sequencing was carried out using PBMCs. The CDR3 loop reads CASSVTGQGFSYEQYF. DNA sequence: TGTGCCAGTAGCGTAACCGGACAGGGGTTCTCCTACGAGCAGTACTTC.